The next 20 T cell receptor beta chains were all read from a single sample in a study of response to subunit inactivated influenza vaccine. TCRdb recomputed calls from the RT-PCR reads with MiXCR, one row per CDR3 protein. The table lists more than 700,000 distinct CDR3 sequences, 21% of them singletons. Material: PBMCs from blood, obtained 5 to 6 days after vaccination. These TCRs come from a man aged 45-65 years who received an inactivated influenza vaccine.

V gene TRBV20-1 combines with J gene TRBJ2-3; 9 bases fit TRBD1. Germline trimming cut 4 bases from V and 8 bases from J; bases unmatched to any gene: 16. Germline V lookup: CDR1 DFQATT, CDR2 SNEGSKA (reference sequence). This CDR3 region has 16 residues. The CDR3 bases are TGCAGTGCTACCCTGGGGGGGACAGGGATCCTGGGTACGCAGTATTTT. Translation gives CSATLGGTGILGTQYF.

This clonotype has more than one count but fewer than ten. The rearrangement joins TRBV6-5 to TRBJ2-2, with a tentative D call TRBD1 (6 bases). Trimming cost V 2 bases and J 5 bases, with 12 bases left between them. This CDR3 spans 15 amino acids. Per germline, CDR1 MNHEY and CDR2 SVGAGI. Here the CDR3 reads CASSYGGSRTGELFF. CDR3 nucleotides: TGTGCCAGCAGTTACGGGGGCTCACGAACCGGGGAGCTGTTTTTT.

The gene calls are TRBV7-3 and TRBJ2-1; tentatively, D is TRBD1 or TRBD2 (6 bases each). Germline CDR1 and CDR2: SGHTA and FQGTGA. The CDR3 covers 13 residues. V was trimmed by 5 bases and J by 9 bases, leaving 14 bases between them. The CDR3 sequence is CASSQSGGGEQFF. The DNA for the CDR3 is TGTGCCAGCAGCCAAAGCGGAGGGGGTGAGCAGTTCTTC. Full variable domain (outside the CDR3, taken from reference TRBV7-3 and TRBJ2-1): GAGVSQTPSNKVTEKGKYVELRCDPISGHTALYWYRQSLGQGPEFLIYFQGTGAADDSGLPNDRFFAVRPEGSVSTLKIQRTERGDSAVYLCASSQSGGGEQFFGPGTRLTVL.

The chain carries TRBV6-1 and TRBJ1-2, with D possibly being TRBD1 (5 bases). CDR3 size: 16 residues. V was pared by 3 bases and J by 4 bases, with 18 bases between. Germline values: CDR1 MNHNS, CDR2 SASEGT. The DNA for the CDR3 is TGTGCCAGCAGTGAGGCCCTCCGGGACGGCCGCTATGGCTACACCTTC. It specifies CASSEALRDGRYGYTF.

The J gene is TRBJ2-1, the V gene TRBV29-1; 9 nucleotides align to TRBD1. The CDR3 has 13 residues. V dropped 6 bases and J dropped 6; count of bases not matched to a gene: 6. Germline V gives CDR1 SQVTM, CDR2 ANQGSEA. CDR3 sequence reads: CSVTGQGRNEQFF. CDR3 in DNA: TGCAGCGTAACGGGACAGGGTCGCAATGAGCAGTTCTTC.

V usage is TRBV5-1 and J usage is TRBJ2-5, with 12 bases fitting TRBD2. V lost 0 bases and J lost 2; bases outside the gene matches: 2. Per the germline V gene, CDR1 is SGHRS and CDR2 is YFSETQ. The CDR3 loop spans 16 amino acids. CDR3 protein: CASSLGTSGKQETQYF. The DNA of the CDR3 is TGCGCCAGCAGCTTGGGGACTAGCGGGAAACAAGAGACCCAGTACTTC.

The CDR3 nucleotides are TGTGCCAGCAGCTTCAGACCGGCGGGGTCACCCCTCCACTTT. It specifies CASSFRPAGSPLHF. The rearrangement joins TRBV7-2 to TRBJ1-6; D is undetermined. Germline V gene data show CDR1 as SGHTA and CDR2 as FQGNSA. CDR3 length: 14 residues. Trimming stripped 3 bases from V and 10 bases from J, with 13 bases between.

The chain joins TRBV7-3 to TRBJ1-1; 10 bases align to TRBD1. In germline, CDR1 is SGHTA, CDR2 FQGTGA. V gave up 11 bases and J gave up 4 bases; unmatched junction bases: 10. The length of the CDR3 is 14 residues. Written as DNA, the CDR3 is TGTGCCGGGACCGGGGACAGGGGTTCCACTGAAGCTTTCTTT. Its protein product is CAGTGDRGSTEAFF.

This clonotype was picked up a small number of times. CDR3: CSARDVDYEQYF. The DNA of the CDR3 is TGCAGTGCTAGAGATGTCGACTACGAGCAGTACTTC. This sequence joins TRBV20-1 and TRBJ2-7; D is uncertain. The CDR3 spans 12 residues. Germline V gene sequence: CDR1 DFQATT, CDR2 SNEGSKA (reference sequence). Trimming took 0 bases from V and 3 from J, leaving 6 bases between them.

This clonotype showed up just a few times. V gene TRBV7-2 combines with J gene TRBJ2-7; 9 nucleotides line up with TRBD1. This CDR3 comprises 16 residues. After removal of 1 base from V and 2 bases from J, the junction contained 6 bases not matched to a gene. The V gene's germline CDR1 is SGHTA and CDR2 FQGNSA. CDR3 DNA: TGTGCCAGCAGCTTAGAAGGGACAGGGAATACCTACGAGCAGTACTTC. As protein: CASSLEGTGNTYEQYF.

This clonotype showed up many times. The chain uses TRBV7-6 and TRBJ2-7, with TRBD1 matching 11 bases. Germline V CDR1 and CDR2: SGHVS, FNYEAQ. V lost 5 bases to trimming and J lost 4 bases; unmatched junction nucleotides: 7. This CDR3 is 15 amino acids long. CDR3 in amino acids: CASSPRDRGSYEQYF. In nucleotides, the CDR3 is TGTGCCAGCAGCCCACGGGACAGGGGGTCATACGAGCAGTACTTC.

The chain has TRBV5-1 and TRBJ2-7; D ambiguous. CDR3 length equals 15 residues. The V and J ends lost 1 base and 0 bases respectively, with 11 bases between them. Germline CDR1 SGHRS, CDR2 YFSETQ. In DNA form, the CDR3 reads TGCGCCAGCAGCTTGTTAGTGAGAGGCTCCTACGAGCAGTACTTC. It specifies CASSLLVRGSYEQYF.

This chain links TRBV6-1 with TRBJ2-7; D call uncertain. V was cut by 2 bases and J by 7 bases, with 9 bases left in between. Germline V gene data show CDR1 as MNHNS and CDR2 as SASEGT. CDR3 length equals 12 residues. For the CDR3, the DNA is TGTGCCAGCAGTGAACAAGCTCAGGAGCAGTACTTC. This encodes CASSEQAQEQYF.

This clonotype was detected a few times. The chain links TRBV19 to TRBJ1-5; D is perhaps TRBD1 (5 bases). V was cut by 10 bases and J by 0 bases, with 13 bases left in between. The CDR3 consists of 14 residues. CDR1 and CDR2 (germline): LNHDA, SQIVND (reference sequence). CDR3 in DNA: TGTGCCACCCGCGGGGACCTTAGCAATCAGCCCCAGCATTTT. This encodes CATRGDLSNQPQHF.

This chain links TRBV10-3 with TRBJ2-7; 7 positions match TRBD2. Germline V gives CDR1 ENHRY, CDR2 SYGVKD. Trimming took 3 bases from V and 2 from J; bases not matched to a gene: 10. The CDR3 has 16 residues. For the CDR3, the DNA is TGTGCCATCAGTGAAGAGCCTAGCGGCCGTCCCTACGAGCAGTACTTC. It yields the protein CAISEEPSGRPYEQYF.

This clonotype has a count of ten or more. The gene calls are TRBV24-1 and TRBJ1-5, with a possible D match to TRBD1 (6 bases). V gave up 8 bases and J gave up 2 bases, with 24 bases separating them. This CDR3 has 18 residues. Looked up from germline, CDR1 is KGHDR and CDR2 is SFDVKD. CDR3 DNA: TGTGCCACCACCGACTCCGGACAGAGGAGGGAGGGCAATCAGCCCCAGCATTTT. This encodes CATTDSGQRREGNQPQHF.

This clonotype has more than one count but fewer than ten. The J gene is TRBJ1-2, the V gene TRBV7-2; D may be TRBD1 (5 bases). Germline V CDR1 and CDR2: SGHTA, FQGNSA. The CDR3 runs to 13 residues. Trimming took 2 bases from V and 4 from J, leaving 8 bases between them. The DNA of the CDR3 is TGTGCCAGCAGCTTAAAACAGGTCTATGGCTACACCTTC. Amino acid sequence: CASSLKQVYGYTF.

J is TRBJ1-4 and V is TRBV7-2; 7 bases are a match to TRBD1. The germline gives CDR1 SGHTA, CDR2 FQGNSA. This CDR3 is 16 amino acids long. V lost 5 bases and J lost 0; bases outside the gene matches: 6. The CDR3 spells CASSPRGGPTNEKLFF. CDR3 coding DNA: TGTGCCAGCAGCCCTAGAGGGGGCCCAACTAATGAAAAACTGTTTTTT.

The table lists this clonotype with many counts. The rearrangement uses TRBV10-3 and TRBJ2-7; D is possibly TRBD2 (6 bases). Deletions cut 9 bases from V and 6 bases from J, with 18 bases between. CDR1 ENHRY and CDR2 SYGVKD come from the germline V gene. CDR3 length equals 13 residues. CDR3 loop: CAIGPTGVGEQYF. The CDR3 nucleotides are TGTGCCATAGGCCCCACGGGGGTGGGCGAGCAGTACTTC.

The chain links TRBV7-6 to TRBJ2-1; 9 bases agree with TRBD1. The germline V gene encodes CDR1 SGHVS and CDR2 FNYEAQ. Germline trimming cut 5 bases from V and 12 bases from J; bases unmatched to any gene: 8. The CDR3 loop spans 13 amino acids. CDR3 in DNA: TGTGCCAGCAGCCCGGGACAGGGCGGTTTGCAGTTCTTC. It translates to CASSPGQGGLQFF.